These 22 T cell receptor beta chains were sequenced from one sample in a study of cytomegalovirus exposure and HLA in healthy donors. PCR used 60 Vbeta primers and 13 Jbeta primers. The data were produced by immunoSEQ multiplex PCR, yet TCRdb's version contains in-frame clones alone and is incomplete. The sample contains about 80,000 clones, around three quarters of which appear only once. What was sequenced was PBMCs. These receptors were collected from a man under 40 in good health and CMV-seronegative.

This clone was seen just once. This chain connects TRBV5-1 to TRBJ1-1; TRBD1 is a possible D gene (6 bases). CDR1 SGHRS and CDR2 YFSETQ come from the germline V gene. V was shortened by 4 bases and J by 8 bases, with 15 bases between the two germline ends. The CDR3 is 13 residues long. CDR3 nucleotide sequence: TGCGCCAGCAGCCTCGGGACATTTCCCGAAGCTTTCTTT. Translated, it gives CASSLGTFPEAFF.

The gene calls are TRBV10-3 and TRBJ2-7, with 10 bases matching TRBD1. The germline gives CDR1 ENHRY, CDR2 SYGVKD. The CDR3 extends over 15 amino acids. J lost 2 bases, V lost 4 bases, and 5 bases had no gene match. CDR3 sequence (DNA): TGTGCCATCAGTGTGCCGGGACAGGGGACCTACGAGCAGTACTTC. It encodes CAISVPGQGTYEQYF.

The chain joins TRBV9 to TRBJ2-1; D might be TRBD2 (5 bases). Deletions cut 4 bases from V and 7 bases from J, with 15 bases between. The V gene's germline CDR1 is SGDLS and CDR2 YYNGEE. The CDR3 is 14 residues long. CDR3 sequence (DNA): TGTGCCAGCAGCTCTTCGGGGAGCCCGAATGAGCAGTTCTTC. This translates into CASSSSGSPNEQFF.

The chain recombines TRBV6-1 with TRBJ1-1; 7 nucleotides line up with TRBD1. The germline CDR1 and CDR2 sequences are MNHNS and SASEGT. With 1 base clipped from V and 0 bases from J, the junction kept 2 bases outside the gene matches. The CDR3 has 15 amino acids. CDR3 region: CASSEEGAMNTEAFF. The CDR3 nucleotides are TGTGCCAGCAGTGAAGAGGGGGCGATGAACACTGAAGCTTTCTTT.

V gene TRBV5-1 combines with J gene TRBJ2-5; the D gene is possibly TRBD1 (5 bases). CDR3 length: 13 residues. Deletions cut 0 bases from V and 3 bases from J, with 6 bases between. Germline lookup yields CDR1 SGHRS and CDR2 YFSETQ. In nucleotides, the CDR3 is TGCGCCAGCAGCTTGGAAGGGGAAGAGACCCAGTACTTC. Its translation is CASSLEGEETQYF.

V is TRBV10-2 and J is TRBJ2-3; perhaps TRBD2 as D (5 bases). The CDR3 is 13 residues long. V dropped 4 bases and J dropped 4 bases, with 9 bases sitting between them. The germline gives CDR1 WSHSY, CDR2 SAAADI. The DNA for the CDR3 is TGCGCCAGCAGTGCTACTAGTTCAGATACGCAGTATTTT. This translates into CASSATSSDTQYF.

The chain employs TRBV29-1 and TRBJ2-1; possibly TRBD2 for D (5 bases). The CDR3 is 14 amino acids. Per germline, CDR1 SQVTM and CDR2 ANQGSEA. V was clipped by 6 bases and J by 9 bases, with 21 bases between them. The CDR3 sequence: CSVEELLGSGEQFF. Here the CDR3 DNA reads TGCAGCGTGGAGGAACTTCTAGGAAGTGGTGAGCAGTTCTTC.

This clone was counted many times. V usage is TRBV7-2 and J usage is TRBJ2-1, with 8 nucleotides matching TRBD2. CDR1 and CDR2 from the germline V gene are SGHTA and FQGNSA. The CDR3 extends over 15 amino acids. V gave up 1 base and J gave up 7 bases; unmatched junction bases: 6. CDR3: CASSLVRGGKNEQFF. CDR3 coding DNA: TGTGCCAGCAGCTTAGTACGGGGGGGCAAAAATGAGCAGTTCTTC.

This clone showed up just once. As DNA, the CDR3 is TGTGCCTGGAGCCGAATAGCGGGGGGGCGTAACACCGGGGAGCTGTTTTTT. It is translated as CAWSRIAGGRNTGELFF. The chain recombines TRBV30 with TRBJ2-2; the match to TRBD2 covers 11 bases. CDR1 GTSNPN and CDR2 SVGIG come from the germline V gene (reference sequence). The CDR3 extends over 17 amino acids. The V segment lost 3 bases and the J segment 2 bases; nucleotides outside the gene matches: 8.

This clone was detected once. J is TRBJ2-7 and V is TRBV4-1; 10 bases are shared with TRBD2. CDR3 length: 18 residues. J was trimmed by 6 bases and V by 1 base; bases with no gene match: 15. Germline V gives CDR1 MGHRA, CDR2 YSYEKL. In DNA, the CDR3 is TGCGCCAGCAGCCAAGGAACTCTGGCTAGCGGGAGACAGGGCGAGCAGTACTTC. This gives the protein CASSQGTLASGRQGEQYF.

The V and J genes are TRBV19 and TRBJ2-7, with TRBD1 matching over 9 bases. CDR1 and CDR2 from the germline V gene are LNHDA and SQIVND (reference sequence). This CDR3 is 17 amino acids long. The V segment lost 3 bases and the J segment 3 bases; nucleotides outside the gene matches: 12. CDR3 protein: CASSMVGTGWAGYEQYF. DNA of the CDR3: TGTGCCAGTAGTATGGTCGGGACAGGGTGGGCAGGCTACGAGCAGTACTTC.

The V call is TRBV12-5, the J call TRBJ2-3; 11 bases match TRBD2. CDR3 length equals 13 residues. Germline lookup yields CDR1 LGHNT and CDR2 FRNRAP. The CDR3 nucleotides read TGTGCGGCGACTAGCGGGGACACAGATACGCAGTATTTT. Translation: CAATSGDTDTQYF.

The chain combines TRBV5-5 with TRBJ2-1; possible D gene TRBD1, 5 bases. Germline loops: CDR1 SGHKS, CDR2 YYEKEE (reference sequence). This CDR3 has 15 amino acids. V dropped 2 bases and J dropped 4 bases, with 13 bases sitting between them. CDR3 sequence reads: CASSFSWQGYNEQFF. The DNA for the CDR3 is TGTGCCAGCAGCTTTTCTTGGCAGGGTTACAATGAGCAGTTCTTC.

This rearrangement joins TRBV5-8 to TRBJ2-3, with D possibly TRBD1 on 6 matching bases. The V gene lost 2 bases and the J gene lost 1 base, with 8 bases spanning the gap. Germline CDR1 and CDR2: SGHTS and YDEGEE. CDR3 length equals 14 residues. The CDR3 loop is CASSFHRGTDTQYF. DNA for the CDR3: TGTGCCAGCAGCTTTCACAGGGGCACAGATACGCAGTATTTT. Using reference TRBV5-8 and TRBJ2-3 for the parts outside the CDR3, the full variable domain is EAGVTQSPTHLIKTRGQQATLRCSPISGHTSVYWYQQALGLGLQFLLWYDEGEERNRGNFPPRFSGRQFPNYSSELNVNALELEDSALYLCASSFHRGTDTQYFGPGTRLTVL.

The chain joins TRBV19 to TRBJ2-5; D possibly corresponds to TRBD1 (7 bases). The CDR3 has 14 residues. CDR1 is LNHDA, CDR2 SQIVND, per germline (reference sequence). Trimming removed 4 bases from V and 4 bases from J, with 13 bases in between. As DNA, the CDR3 is TGTGCCAGTAGTAATGCAGGGGGAGGAGAGACCCAGTACTTC. Protein: CASSNAGGGETQYF.

The CDR3 loop reads CASSIENTGELFF. For the CDR3, the DNA is TGTGCCAGCAGTATAGAGAACACCGGGGAGCTGTTTTTT. The chain links TRBV27 to TRBJ2-2, with no clear D. The CDR3 contains 13 residues. Germline CDR1 reads MNHEY; CDR2 reads SMNVEV (reference sequence). V dropped 5 bases and J dropped 1 base, with 5 bases sitting between them.

The rearrangement links TRBV6-4 to TRBJ2-1; no clear D gene. Germline CDR1 MRHNA, CDR2 SNTAGT. Between the trimmed V and J ends, which lost 6 bases and 10 bases, there was a span of 16 bases. The CDR3 covers 13 residues. CDR3 sequence reads: CASSTSPGREQFF. The DNA of the CDR3 is TGTGCCAGCAGCACATCCCCTGGTCGCGAGCAGTTCTTC.

The V call is TRBV29-1, the J call TRBJ2-1; 9 bases match TRBD2. The V gene's germline CDR1 is SQVTM and CDR2 ANQGSEA. This CDR3 has 14 amino acids. V lost 5 bases to trimming and J lost 8 bases; unmatched junction nucleotides: 10. The CDR3 DNA follows: TGCAGCGTTTATTGGGCGGGAGGGCTAGATGAGCAGTTCTTC. Translation gives CSVYWAGGLDEQFF.

This sequence joins TRBV7-9 and TRBJ2-7, with D unresolved. The V gene lost 4 bases and the J gene lost 5 bases, with 9 bases spanning the gap. CDR3 length: 12 residues. Germline CDR1 reads SEHNR; CDR2 reads FQNEAQ (reference sequence). CDR3 sequence reads: CASSSGSDEQYF. The DNA for the CDR3 is TGTGCCAGCAGCTCGGGTTCGGACGAGCAGTACTTC.

V and J are TRBV9 and TRBJ2-5, with 7 bases identical to TRBD2. The CDR3 covers 13 residues. Germline V gene data show CDR1 as SGDLS and CDR2 as YYNGEE. With 3 bases clipped from V and 3 bases from J, the junction kept 2 bases outside the gene matches. CDR3 sequence: CASSAAGEETQYF. Here the CDR3 DNA reads TGTGCCAGCAGCGCCGCGGGGGAAGAGACCCAGTACTTC.

V gene TRBV5-6 combines with J gene TRBJ2-5; TRBD1 aligns across 9 bases. Losses at the gene ends were 4 bases for V and 5 bases for J; bases not matched to a gene: 6. Germline V lookup: CDR1 SGHDT, CDR2 YYEEEE. There are 14 residues in the CDR3. The CDR3 nucleotides are TGTGCCAGCAGCAATACAGGGGGCGGTGAGACCCAGTACTTC. It is translated as CASSNTGGGETQYF.

The chain recombines TRBV2 with TRBJ1-3; D gene unclear. CDR1 and CDR2 (germline): SNHLY, FYNNEI. CDR3 length equals 15 residues. Trimming shortened V by 5 bases and J by 1 base, and 12 bases separated the two germline ends. The CDR3 region has the DNA TGTGCCAGCAGTAAGGACGGGAGATCTGGAAACACCATATATTTT. This sequence encodes CASSKDGRSGNTIYF.